A single sample is the source of the 9 T cell receptor beta chains below, sequenced in a study of cytomegalovirus exposure and HLA in healthy donors. Primers: 60 Vbeta forward and 13 Jbeta reverse. The data were produced by immunoSEQ multiplex PCR, yet TCRdb's version contains in-frame clones alone and is incomplete. The sample carries about 140,000 clones, 60% to 80% recorded once. The sequencing input was PBMCs. The receptor set was obtained from a young man in good health and CMV-seropositive.

The J gene is TRBJ1-2, the V gene TRBV27; the D is unclear. The CDR3 has 14 residues. Germline V lookup: CDR1 MNHEY, CDR2 SMNVEV (reference sequence). The ends were cut back, 6 bases at V and 0 bases at J, with 11 bases in the middle. CDR3 loop: CASRGSPTNYGYTF. The DNA of the CDR3 is TGTGCCAGCAGAGGGAGTCCAACTAACTATGGCTACACCTTC.

CDR3 nucleotide sequence: TGTGCCAGCCAAGACAGGGCCGACGAGCAGTACTTC. Encoded protein: CASQDRADEQYF. This chain connects TRBV19 to TRBJ2-7; 7 nucleotides align to TRBD1. V dropped 9 bases and J dropped 5; count of bases not matched to a gene: 7. The length of the CDR3 is 12 residues. Germline V lookup: CDR1 LNHDA, CDR2 SQIVND (reference sequence).

In DNA, the CDR3 is TGTGCCAGCAGCGTTCAGGAGAACACTGAAGCTTTCTTT. This sequence encodes CASSVQENTEAFF. The V and J genes are TRBV6-4 and TRBJ1-1; no definite D call. CDR3 length: 13 residues. Germline V CDR1 and CDR2: MRHNA, SNTAGT. V lost 6 bases to trimming and J lost 1 base, with 9 bases between them.

Comment on this clone: Relative to the germline gene, one junction end is altered; a read error may explain this. The chain's CDR3 is CASSPNGLAGGYERYF. The CDR3 region has the DNA TGTGCCAGCTCACCGAACGGACTAGCGGGAGGCTACGAGCGGTACTTC. This sequence joins TRBV18 and TRBJ2-7; TRBD2 aligns across 14 bases. Germline V lookup: CDR1 KGHSH, CDR2 LQKENI. The CDR3 totals 16 residues.

This clone was detected once. V is TRBV19 and J is TRBJ1-5; possible D gene TRBD1, 5 bases. From germline, CDR1 is LNHDA and CDR2 SQIVND (reference sequence). V was cut by 6 bases and J by 2 bases, with 14 bases left in between. The CDR3 spans 15 residues. Here the CDR3 DNA reads TGTGCCAGTAGCGTACAGGTTTCGGGCAATCAGCCCCAGCATTTT. Translating gives CASSVQVSGNQPQHF.

The rearrangement links TRBV5-1 to TRBJ2-7; 8 bases are shared with TRBD1. The CDR3 runs 16 residues. Germline V lookup: CDR1 SGHRS, CDR2 YFSETQ. The V segment lost 4 bases and the J segment 0 bases; nucleotides outside the gene matches: 9. The CDR3 loop is CASSQIPGQASYEQYF. CDR3 DNA sequence: TGCGCCAGCAGCCAGATACCGGGACAGGCCTCCTACGAGCAGTACTTC.

The chain employs TRBV7-8 and TRBJ2-5, with D possibly matching TRBD2 (5 bases). The germline gives CDR1 SGHVS, CDR2 FQNEAQ. The CDR3 consists of 14 residues. The V and J ends lost 2 bases and 7 bases respectively, with 14 bases between them. This CDR3 reads CASSLHEYEGTQYF. The CDR3 region has the DNA TGTGCCAGCAGCTTACATGAGTACGAGGGGACCCAGTACTTC.

The chain has TRBV20-1 and TRBJ2-7; D not certain. Germline V lookup: CDR1 DFQATT, CDR2 SNEGSKA (reference sequence). V lost 3 bases, J lost 3 bases, and 6 bases lay in between. The CDR3 extends over 11 amino acids. CDR3 in DNA: TGCAGTGCTAGCTATTTCTACGAGCAGTACTTC. The encoded protein is CSASYFYEQYF.

The genes are TRBV6-1 and TRBJ2-7, with a weak D call TRBD2 (6 bases). From germline, CDR1 is MNHNS and CDR2 SASEGT. Trimming took off 2 bases at V and 0 bases at J, with 23 bases between the two ends. The CDR3 extends over 19 amino acids. CDR3 residues: CASSEIGGLQRGFSYEQYF. As DNA, the CDR3 is TGTGCCAGCAGTGAAATTGGGGGACTCCAAAGGGGTTTCTCCTACGAGCAGTACTTC.